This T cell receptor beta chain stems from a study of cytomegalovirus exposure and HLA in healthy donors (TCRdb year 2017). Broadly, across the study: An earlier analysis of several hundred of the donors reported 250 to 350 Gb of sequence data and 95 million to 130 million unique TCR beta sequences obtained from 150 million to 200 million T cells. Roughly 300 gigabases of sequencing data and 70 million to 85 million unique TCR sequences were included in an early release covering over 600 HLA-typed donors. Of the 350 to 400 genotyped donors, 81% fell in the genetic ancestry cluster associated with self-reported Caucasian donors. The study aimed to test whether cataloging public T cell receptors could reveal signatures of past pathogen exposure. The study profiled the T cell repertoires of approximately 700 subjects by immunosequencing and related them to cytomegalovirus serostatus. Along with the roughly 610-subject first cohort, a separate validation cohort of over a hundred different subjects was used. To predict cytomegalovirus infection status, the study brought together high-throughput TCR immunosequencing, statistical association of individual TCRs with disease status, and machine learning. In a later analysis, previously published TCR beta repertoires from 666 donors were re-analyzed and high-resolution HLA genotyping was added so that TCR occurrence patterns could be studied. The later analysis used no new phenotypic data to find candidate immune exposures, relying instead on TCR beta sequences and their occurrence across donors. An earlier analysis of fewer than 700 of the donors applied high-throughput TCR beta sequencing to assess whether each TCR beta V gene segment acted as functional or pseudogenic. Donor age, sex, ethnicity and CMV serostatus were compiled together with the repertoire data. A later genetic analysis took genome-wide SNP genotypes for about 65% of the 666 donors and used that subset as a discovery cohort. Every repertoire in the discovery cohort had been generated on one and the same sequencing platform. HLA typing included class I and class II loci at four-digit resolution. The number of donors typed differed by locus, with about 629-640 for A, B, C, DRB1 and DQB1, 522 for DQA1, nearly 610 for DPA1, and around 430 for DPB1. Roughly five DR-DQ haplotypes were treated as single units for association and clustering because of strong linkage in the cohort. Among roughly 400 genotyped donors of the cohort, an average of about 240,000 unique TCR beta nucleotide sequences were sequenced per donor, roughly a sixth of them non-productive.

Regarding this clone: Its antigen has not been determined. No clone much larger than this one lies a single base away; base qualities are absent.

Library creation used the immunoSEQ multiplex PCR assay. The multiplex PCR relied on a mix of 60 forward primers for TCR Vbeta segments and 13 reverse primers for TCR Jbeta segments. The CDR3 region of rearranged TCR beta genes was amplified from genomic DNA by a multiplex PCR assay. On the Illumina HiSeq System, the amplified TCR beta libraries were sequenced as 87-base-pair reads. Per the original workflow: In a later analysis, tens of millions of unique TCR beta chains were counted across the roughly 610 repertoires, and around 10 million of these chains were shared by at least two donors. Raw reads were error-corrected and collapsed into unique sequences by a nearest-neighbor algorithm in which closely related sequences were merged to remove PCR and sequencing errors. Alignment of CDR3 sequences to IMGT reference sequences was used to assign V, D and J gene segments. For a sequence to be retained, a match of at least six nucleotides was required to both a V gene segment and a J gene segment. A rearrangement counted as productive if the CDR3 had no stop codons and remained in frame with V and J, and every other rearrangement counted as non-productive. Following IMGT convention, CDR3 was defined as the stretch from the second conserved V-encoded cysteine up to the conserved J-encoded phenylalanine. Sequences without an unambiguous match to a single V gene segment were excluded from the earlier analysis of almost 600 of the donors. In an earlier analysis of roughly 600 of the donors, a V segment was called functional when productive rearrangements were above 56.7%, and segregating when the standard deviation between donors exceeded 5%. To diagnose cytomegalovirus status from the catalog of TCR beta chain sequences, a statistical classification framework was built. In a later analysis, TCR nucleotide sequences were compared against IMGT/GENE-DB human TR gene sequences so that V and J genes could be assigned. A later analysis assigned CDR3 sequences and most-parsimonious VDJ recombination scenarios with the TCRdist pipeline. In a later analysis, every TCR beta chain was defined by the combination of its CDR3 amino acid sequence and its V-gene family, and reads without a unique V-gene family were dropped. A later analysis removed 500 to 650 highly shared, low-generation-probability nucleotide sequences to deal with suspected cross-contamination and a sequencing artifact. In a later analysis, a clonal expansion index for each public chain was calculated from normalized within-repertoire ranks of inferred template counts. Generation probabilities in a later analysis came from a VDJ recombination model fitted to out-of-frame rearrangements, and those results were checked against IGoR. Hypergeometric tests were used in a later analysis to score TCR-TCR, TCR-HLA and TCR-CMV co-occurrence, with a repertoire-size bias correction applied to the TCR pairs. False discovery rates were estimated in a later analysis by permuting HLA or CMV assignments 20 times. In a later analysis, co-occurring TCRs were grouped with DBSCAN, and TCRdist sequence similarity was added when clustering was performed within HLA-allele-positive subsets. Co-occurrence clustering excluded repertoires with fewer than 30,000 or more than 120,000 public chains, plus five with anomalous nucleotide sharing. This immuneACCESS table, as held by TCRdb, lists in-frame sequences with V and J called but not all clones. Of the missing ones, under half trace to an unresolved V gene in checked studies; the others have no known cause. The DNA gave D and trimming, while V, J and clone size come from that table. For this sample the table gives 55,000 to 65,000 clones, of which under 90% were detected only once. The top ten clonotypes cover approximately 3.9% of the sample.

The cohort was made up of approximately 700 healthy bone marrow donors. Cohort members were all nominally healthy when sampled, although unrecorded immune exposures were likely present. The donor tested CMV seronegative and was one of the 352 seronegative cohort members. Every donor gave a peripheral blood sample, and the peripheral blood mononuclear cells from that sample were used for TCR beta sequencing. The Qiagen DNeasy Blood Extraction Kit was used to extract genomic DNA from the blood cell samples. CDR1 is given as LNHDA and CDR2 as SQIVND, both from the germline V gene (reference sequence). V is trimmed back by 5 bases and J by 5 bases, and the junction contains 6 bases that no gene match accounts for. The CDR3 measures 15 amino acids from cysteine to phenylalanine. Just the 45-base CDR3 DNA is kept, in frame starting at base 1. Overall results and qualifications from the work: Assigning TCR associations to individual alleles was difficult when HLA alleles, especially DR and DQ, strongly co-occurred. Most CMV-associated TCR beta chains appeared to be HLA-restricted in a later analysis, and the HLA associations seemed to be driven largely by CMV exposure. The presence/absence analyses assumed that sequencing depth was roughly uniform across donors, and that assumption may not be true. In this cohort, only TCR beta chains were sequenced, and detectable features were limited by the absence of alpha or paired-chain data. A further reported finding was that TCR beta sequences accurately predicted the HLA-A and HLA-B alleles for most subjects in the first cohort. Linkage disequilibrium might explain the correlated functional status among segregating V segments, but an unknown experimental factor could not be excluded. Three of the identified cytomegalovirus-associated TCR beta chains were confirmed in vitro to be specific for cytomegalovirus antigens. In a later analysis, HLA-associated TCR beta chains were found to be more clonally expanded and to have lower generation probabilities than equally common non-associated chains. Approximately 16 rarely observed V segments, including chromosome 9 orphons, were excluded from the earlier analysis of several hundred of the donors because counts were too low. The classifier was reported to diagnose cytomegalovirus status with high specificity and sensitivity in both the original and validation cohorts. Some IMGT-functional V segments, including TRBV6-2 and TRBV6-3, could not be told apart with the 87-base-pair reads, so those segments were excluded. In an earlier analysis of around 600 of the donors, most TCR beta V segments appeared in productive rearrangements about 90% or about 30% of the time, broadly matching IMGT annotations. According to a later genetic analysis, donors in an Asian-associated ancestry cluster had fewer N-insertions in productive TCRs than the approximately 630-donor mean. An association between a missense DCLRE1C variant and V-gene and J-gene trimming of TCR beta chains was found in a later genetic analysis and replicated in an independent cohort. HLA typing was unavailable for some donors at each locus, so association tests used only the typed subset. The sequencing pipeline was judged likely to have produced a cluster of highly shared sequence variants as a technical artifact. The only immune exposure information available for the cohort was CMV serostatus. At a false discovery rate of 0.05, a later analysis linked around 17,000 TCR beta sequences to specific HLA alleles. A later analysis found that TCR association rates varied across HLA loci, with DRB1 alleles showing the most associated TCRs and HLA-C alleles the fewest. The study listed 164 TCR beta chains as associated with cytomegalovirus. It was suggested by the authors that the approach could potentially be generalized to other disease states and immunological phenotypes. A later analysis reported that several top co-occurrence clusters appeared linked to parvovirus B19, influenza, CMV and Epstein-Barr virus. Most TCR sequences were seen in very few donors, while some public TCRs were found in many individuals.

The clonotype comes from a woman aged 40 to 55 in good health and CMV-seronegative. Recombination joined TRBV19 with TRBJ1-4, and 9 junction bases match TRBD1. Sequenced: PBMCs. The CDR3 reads CASSLWTGANEKLFF. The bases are TGTGCCAGTAGTCTTTGGACAGGGGCCAATGAAAAACTGTTTTTT.